These 14 T cell receptor beta chains originate from one sample sequenced in a study of Graves' ophthalmopathy and Graves' hyperthyroidism. RNA transcripts yielded amplified TCR beta CDR3 regions. Scientists carried out first-round RT-PCR using HTBI primers and then a second-round multiplex PCR. MiXCR, run by TCRdb on the multiplex PCR reads, gives a single entry per CDR3 protein. The table includes about 550,000 distinct CDR3 sequences, approximately 37% detected once. Material for sequencing was peripheral blood or thyroid tissue (not recorded which). The receptors derive from an adult man with Graves' hyperthyroidism.

V usage is TRBV29-1 and J usage is TRBJ2-3; 9 bases match TRBD1. There are 15 residues in the CDR3. CDR1 and CDR2 (germline): SQVTM, ANQGSEA. The J segment lost 3 bases and the V segment lost 7 bases, leaving 11 bases of the junction unmatched. The CDR3 DNA is TGCAGCGGTACCGGGACAGGGATTGGAACAGATACGCAGTATTTT. This gives the protein CSGTGTGIGTDTQYF.

In DNA form, the CDR3 reads TGTGCCAGCAGTCCGGGGACAGGCCGGGAGCTGTTTTTT. This encodes CASSPGTGRELFF. This sequence joins TRBV12-3 or TRBV12-4 and TRBJ2-2; TRBD1 matches at 8 bases. This CDR3 has 13 amino acids. Trimming removed 5 bases from V and 9 bases from J; junction bases left unmatched: 5.

Points on this clonotype: The germline gene is not matched at one end of the junction; a read error may be the cause. The rearrangement joins TRBV4-1 to TRBJ1-2; 11 bases align to TRBD1. The CDR3 sequence is 17 residues long. Per germline, CDR1 MGHRA and CDR2 YSYEKL. The CDR3 spells CAGSQVPGTGGDYGYTF. The CDR3 DNA follows: TGCGCCGGCAGCCAAGTCCCGGGGACAGGGGGTGATTATGGCTACACCTTC.

In the case of this clonotype: A read error may produce the germline difference seen at one junction end. V gene TRBV5-4 combines with J gene TRBJ2-2, with TRBD1 matching 7 bases. The CDR3 has 14 residues. Germline V gene lookup returns CDR1 SGHNT and CDR2 YYREEE (reference sequence). CDR3 DNA: TGTGTCAGCAGCTTAAAGGGGGCGTCCGGGGAGCTGTTTTTT. Translated, it gives CVSSLKGASGELFF.

J is TRBJ2-7 and V is TRBV9; D may be TRBD1 (5 bases). The V gene lost 4 bases and the J gene lost 2 bases, with 16 bases spanning the gap. The germline gives CDR1 SGDLS, CDR2 YYNGEE. CDR3 size: 15 residues. This CDR3 is CASSLSRQSTYEQYF. CDR3 coding DNA: TGTGCCAGCAGCTTAAGTCGACAGTCCACCTACGAGCAGTACTTC. Supplemented by reference TRBV9 and TRBJ2-7, the full variable domain reads DSGVTQTPKHLITATGQRVTLRCSPRSGDLSVYWYQQSLDQGLQFLIQYYNGEERAKGNILERFSAQQFPDLHSELNLSSLELGDSALYFCASSLSRQSTYEQYFGPGTRLTVT.

This clonotype was recorded at least ten times. The genes are TRBV20-1 and TRBJ1-2; D unresolved. Germline V CDR1 and CDR2: DFQATT, SNEGSKA (reference sequence). Trimming cost V 1 base and J 4 bases, with 10 bases left between them. CDR3 size: 13 residues. CDR3 nucleotides: TGCAGTGCTAGAGTTCTGGGCTCCTATGGCTACACCTTC. It translates to CSARVLGSYGYTF.

The CDR3 bases are TGTGCCAGCAGACGTGGGACTAGCTCCAATGAGCAGTTCTTC. It translates to CASRRGTSSNEQFF. The V gene is TRBV14, the J gene TRBJ2-7, with TRBD2 identical over 9 bases. With the DNA end fitting TRBJ2-1 better, the J assignment may be wrong. The CDR3 has 14 amino acids. CDR1 is SGHDN, CDR2 FVKESK, per germline.

Comments on this clonotype: Because the CDR3's place on the DNA is in doubt, the DNA is left out and the CDR3 is given as listed by TCRdb. V is TRBV29-1 and J is TRBJ1-4. Germline assignment: CDR1 SQVTM and CDR2 ANQGSEA. Counting both end residues, the CDR3 totals 9 amino acids. The CDR3 loop reads CSVGKNCFF.

The chain's CDR3 is CASSAHLGVGGELFF. CDR3 nucleotides: TGTGCCAGCAGCGCCCATCTTGGGGTCGGCGGGGAGCTGTTTTTT. The chain couples TRBV9 to TRBJ2-2; D is uncertain. V was pared by 3 bases and J by 7 bases, with 16 bases between. CDR3 length equals 15 residues. CDR1 and CDR2 from the germline V gene are SGDLS and YYNGEE.

For this clonotype: The junction does not match germline at one end; this may be a read error. The chain uses TRBV10-3 and TRBJ2-5; TRBD2 is a possible D gene (6 bases). The germline CDR1 and CDR2 sequences are ENHRY and SYGVKD. CDR3 size: 15 residues. The CDR3 loop reads CAISENNSGQETEYF. The CDR3 DNA is TGTGCCATCAGTGAGAATAATAGCGGCCAAGAGACCGAGTACTTC.

This chain connects TRBV11-1 to TRBJ2-1; TRBD2 matches 8 bases. The junction had 8 bases not matched to a gene; V was cut back by 5 bases and J by 2 bases. CDR3 length: 16 residues. Germline V CDR1 and CDR2: SGHAT, FQDESV (reference sequence). Here the CDR3 reads CASSAWSGGTYNEQFF. In DNA, the CDR3 is TGTGCCAGCAGCGCGTGGAGCGGGGGAACCTACAATGAGCAGTTCTTC. Looking up the rest from reference TRBV11-1 and TRBJ2-1 gives the full variable domain: EAEVAQSPRYKITEKSQAVAFWCDPISGHATLYWYRQILGQGPELLVQFQDESVVDDSQLPKDRFSAERLKGVDSTLKIQPAELGDSAMYLCASSAWSGGTYNEQFFGPGTRLTVL.

This clonotype was recorded many times. The chain uses TRBV15 and TRBJ2-5, with unresolved D. Germline loops: CDR1 LNHNV, CDR2 YYDKDF (reference sequence). V was cut by 0 bases and J by 2 bases, with 10 bases left in between. This CDR3 comprises 15 residues. The CDR3 bases are TGTGCCACCAGCAGAGATCTTGGACCGCAAGAGACCCAGTACTTC. It is translated as CATSRDLGPQETQYF.

This chain links TRBV5-1 with TRBJ1-5; 8 bases map to TRBD1. The CDR3 is 16 amino acids. CDR1 and CDR2 (germline): SGHRS, YFSETQ. The J segment lost 4 bases and the V segment lost 4 bases, leaving 10 bases of the junction unmatched. CDR3 DNA sequence: TGCGCCAGCAGCCGTGGACAGGGCGGAGATAATCAGCCCCAGCATTTT. Translation gives CASSRGQGGDNQPQHF.

The genes are TRBV5-6 and TRBJ2-2; D gene ambiguous. This CDR3 comprises 20 residues. The germline V gene has CDR1 SGHDT and CDR2 YYEEEE. Trimming removed 4 bases from V and 1 base from J, with 26 bases in between. CDR3 bases: TGTGCCAGCAGCCTTCGTGTCTCGTCGACAAACATCAGGAACACCGGGGAGCTGTTTTTT. Its translation is CASSLRVSSTNIRNTGELFF.